Below are 29 T cell receptor beta chains sequenced from a single sample in a study of T-cell reconstitution after alpha-beta-depleted transplantation in children. For TCRbeta, the library was prepared with unique molecular identifiers. One entry per CDR3 protein results from TCRdb running MiXCR on the PCR reads. This repertoire shows 150,000 to 250,000 distinct CDR3 sequences, around 5.9% found once; its top ten account for just over 4.5%. This material consisted of PBMCs, taken before TCRalphabeta/CD19-depleted stem cell transplant. These receptors were collected from a girl under three years old with combined immunodeficiency, due to receive a stem cell transplant.

There are many counts of this clonotype. The chain couples TRBV20-1 to TRBJ2-7; no definite D call. V was clipped by 3 bases and J by 0 bases, with 6 bases between them. This CDR3 is built from 12 residues. Germline V gives CDR1 DFQATT, CDR2 SNEGSKA (reference sequence). DNA for the CDR3: TGCAGTGCTAGCGTTTCCTCCTACGAGCAGTACTTC. Amino acid sequence: CSASVSSYEQYF.

The sample holds many counts of this clonotype. J is TRBJ2-3 and V is TRBV9, with D unclear. The CDR3 length is 15 residues. V was pared by 4 bases and J by 2 bases, with 14 bases between. CDR1 SGDLS and CDR2 YYNGEE come from the germline V gene. The CDR3 DNA follows: TGTGCCAGCAGCCGCGATTGGCCGAACACAGATACGCAGTATTTT. Its protein is CASSRDWPNTDTQYF.

This clonotype was observed many times. The genes are TRBV12-3 or TRBV12-4 and TRBJ2-1; a possible D gene is TRBD1 (6 bases). The CDR3 has 16 amino acids. Trimming shortened V by 7 bases and J by 4 bases, and 20 bases separated the two germline ends. This CDR3 is CASTSSPNRDYNEQFF. The CDR3 DNA sequence: TGTGCCAGCACCTCCTCCCCAAACAGGGATTACAATGAGCAGTTCTTC.

The rearrangement joins TRBV30 to TRBJ1-2, with a tentative D call TRBD1 (5 bases). From germline, CDR1 is GTSNPN and CDR2 SVGIG (reference sequence). V shed 0 bases and J shed 7 bases, with 9 bases lying between them. The CDR3 consists of 12 residues. The CDR3 nucleotides read TGTGCCTGGAGTGTACGGGACCCTGGCTACACCTTC. This codes for CAWSVRDPGYTF.

The sample holds a few counts of this clonotype. This chain uses TRBV9 with TRBJ1-2; 7 bases agree with TRBD1. Trimming cost V 0 bases and J 5 bases; bases outside gene matches: 10. Germline loops: CDR1 SGDLS, CDR2 YYNGEE. The CDR3 covers 16 residues. The CDR3 region is CASSVAGRGKPYGYTF. The CDR3 nucleotides read TGTGCCAGCAGCGTAGCGGGCAGGGGGAAGCCTTATGGCTACACCTTC.

This clonotype was recorded at least ten times. The chain employs TRBV28 and TRBJ1-5; no definite D call. The V gene lost 1 base and the J gene lost 1 base, with 11 bases spanning the gap. Per the germline V gene, CDR1 is MDHEN and CDR2 is SYDVKM. CDR3 length equals 16 residues. The CDR3: CASSLLGQSSNQPQHF. In DNA, the CDR3 is TGTGCCAGCAGTTTATTAGGGCAATCGAGCAATCAGCCCCAGCATTTT.

This clonotype was counted ten times or more. The gene calls are TRBV29-1 and TRBJ1-3; TRBD1 aligns across 8 bases. V trimming: 0 bases; J trimming: 5 bases; junction bases outside the gene matches: 9. CDR1 is SQVTM and CDR2 is ANQGSEA in the germline V gene. The CDR3 extends over 16 amino acids. The CDR3 sequence is CSVEDHIGQGRNTIYF. The DNA for the CDR3 is TGCAGCGTTGAAGATCATATCGGACAGGGAAGAAACACCATATATTTT.

This clonotype was recorded at least ten times. This chain connects TRBV14 to TRBJ2-1; 9 bases align to TRBD1. Trimming at V came to 2 bases and at J to 11 bases, leaving 10 bases not matched to a gene. This CDR3 is 15 amino acids long. Germline V gives CDR1 SGHDN, CDR2 FVKESK. The CDR3 DNA sequence: TGTGCCAGCAGCCAATTTCGGACAGGGGCGTACAAGCAGTTCTTC. It yields the protein CASSQFRTGAYKQFF.

In this sample, this clonotype turned up many times. The V gene is TRBV15, the J gene TRBJ2-7; D is perhaps TRBD1 (6 bases). Germline CDR1 LNHNV, CDR2 YYDKDF (reference sequence). The CDR3 is 18 residues long. V gave up 1 base and J gave up 0 bases, with 19 bases separating them. The CDR3 bases are TGTGCCACCAGCAGAGTTGGCTTGCGAGACAGGAGCTCCTACGAGCAGTACTTC. Its translation: CATSRVGLRDRSSYEQYF.

The CDR3, as DNA: TGTGCCAGCAGCTTAGTGGGTTGGGGAGATACGCAGTATTTT. This translates into CASSLVGWGDTQYF. J is TRBJ2-3 and V is TRBV7-2; D is uncertain. Germline assignment: CDR1 SGHTA and CDR2 FQGNSA. Trimming cost V 1 base and J 5 bases, with 10 bases left between them. CDR3 length equals 14 residues. The whole variable domain, filled in from reference TRBV7-2 and TRBJ2-3, reads GAGVSQSPSNKVTEKGKDVELRCDPISGHTALYWYRQSLGQGLEFLIYFQGNSAPDKSGLPSDRFSAERTGGSVSTLTIQRTQQEDSAVYLCASSLVGWGDTQYFGPGTRLTVL.

The CDR3: CSVGIGGSNYGYTF. Here the CDR3 DNA reads TGCAGCGTTGGTATTGGGGGCTCTAACTATGGCTACACCTTC. The J gene is TRBJ1-2, the V gene TRBV29-1; a possible D gene is TRBD1 (6 bases). Germline V lookup: CDR1 SQVTM, CDR2 ANQGSEA. The CDR3 consists of 14 residues. The V end lost 4 bases, the J end lost 0 bases, and 12 bases lay between the germline ends.

This clonotype is labeled medium-sized. The gene calls are TRBV4-1 and TRBJ2-2, with D possibly being TRBD2 (5 bases). CDR1 is MGHRA, CDR2 YSYEKL, per germline. The CDR3 covers 16 residues. V lost 1 base and J lost 0, with 9 bases in between. Here the CDR3 reads CASSQAGLPNTGELFF. CDR3 DNA: TGCGCCAGCAGCCAAGCGGGATTACCGAACACCGGGGAGCTGTTTTTT.

The table lists this clonotype with many counts. V usage is TRBV5-1 and J usage is TRBJ2-1; D is uncertain. V was cut by 2 bases and J by 4 bases, with 19 bases left in between. This CDR3 is 17 amino acids long. Germline-derived CDR1 and CDR2 are SGHRS and YFSETQ. The CDR3 DNA sequence: TGCGCCAGCAGCTTTTATGCAGGCGCGTGGGGATACAATGAGCAGTTCTTC. This codes for CASSFYAGAWGYNEQFF.

There are many counts of this clonotype. The rearrangement links TRBV6-5 to TRBJ1-1; D gene unclear. Per germline, CDR1 MNHEY and CDR2 SVGAGI. The CDR3 length is 17 residues. V shed 0 bases and J shed 6 bases, with 20 bases lying between them. CDR3 coding DNA: TGTGCCAGCAGTTACTCGAGTAGCTCCCCCCGGTTCCCTGAAGCTTTCTTT. This codes for CASSYSSSSPRFPEAFF.

Many counts were recorded for this clonotype. The V and J genes are TRBV29-1 and TRBJ1-2; D gene uncertain. CDR1 is SQVTM and CDR2 is ANQGSEA in the germline V gene. With 1 base removed from V and 4 bases from J, the gap between germline ends came to 10 bases. The CDR3 sequence is 13 residues long. The CDR3 loop reads CSVEGQAAYGYTF. The CDR3 nucleotides read TGCAGCGTTGAAGGTCAGGCCGCCTATGGCTACACCTTC.

The rearrangement uses TRBV9 and TRBJ2-4; a possible D gene is TRBD2 (7 bases). Germline V gives CDR1 SGDLS, CDR2 YYNGEE. Deletions cut 0 bases from V and 6 bases from J, with 16 bases between. This CDR3 is built from 16 residues. The CDR3 loop is CASSVDWGGGRNIQYF. DNA for the CDR3: TGTGCCAGCAGCGTAGATTGGGGGGGCGGGAGAAACATTCAGTACTTC.

This clonotype is medium-sized. The CDR3 sequence is CASSLTGAYNEQFF. The CDR3 nucleotides are TGCGCCAGCAGCTTAACAGGGGCTTACAATGAGCAGTTCTTC. V usage is TRBV5-1 and J usage is TRBJ2-1; 7 nucleotides line up with TRBD1. After removal of 2 bases from V and 4 bases from J, the junction contained 3 bases not matched to a gene. This CDR3 is 14 amino acids long. Germline CDR1 reads SGHRS; CDR2 reads YFSETQ.

This clonotype was recorded many times. The chain couples TRBV4-2 to TRBJ1-4; possible D gene TRBD1, 6 bases. Germline loops: CDR1 LGHNA, CDR2 YNFKEQ. CDR3 length: 16 amino acids. Trimming took 1 base from V and 3 from J, leaving 12 bases between them. CDR3 in DNA: TGTGCCAGCAGCCAAGTTCCAGGGGAGGCTAATGAAAAACTGTTTTTT. Translating gives CASSQVPGEANEKLFF.

This clonotype was detected only a few times. This rearrangement joins TRBV27 to TRBJ2-7, with a tentative D call TRBD1 (7 bases). CDR1 is MNHEY and CDR2 is SMNVEV in the germline V gene (reference sequence). The CDR3 totals 13 residues. Trimming stripped 4 bases from V and 5 bases from J, with 12 bases between. CDR3 nucleotides: TGTGCCAGCAGTTGGGCAGGGGGGAACGAGCAGTACTTC. Translated, it gives CASSWAGGNEQYF.

V is TRBV2 and J is TRBJ2-2; weak D call: TRBD2 (6 bases). The CDR3 length is 18 residues. Per germline, CDR1 SNHLY and CDR2 FYNNEI. Trimming removed 8 bases at V and 4 bases at J, with 26 bases between. This CDR3 is CASSFDREVRRLTGELFF. CDR3 DNA: TGTGCCAGCTCCTTTGATAGGGAGGTCAGACGCCTCACCGGGGAGCTGTTTTTT. The full variable domain, in which reference TRBV2 and TRBJ2-2 provide the parts outside the CDR3, is EPEVTQTPSHQVTQMGQEVILRCVPISNHLYFYWYRQILGQKVEFLVSFYNNEISEKSEIFDDQFSVERPDGSNFTLKIRSTKLEDSAMYFCASSFDREVRRLTGELFFGEGSRLTVL.

Many counts were recorded for this clonotype. The chain uses TRBV4-2 and TRBJ2-7; D is unresolved. V lost 1 base and J lost 3, with 19 bases in between. Germline values: CDR1 LGHNA, CDR2 YNFKEQ. This CDR3 spans 17 amino acids. CDR3 sequence: CASSQGPGVSVFYEQYF. CDR3 DNA sequence: TGTGCCAGCAGCCAAGGACCCGGAGTTTCGGTGTTCTACGAGCAGTACTTC.

This clonotype was seen at least ten times. The V call is TRBV6-5, the J call TRBJ2-1; 7 nucleotides line up with TRBD2. This CDR3 region has 15 residues. CDR1 is MNHEY and CDR2 is SVGAGI in the germline V gene. J was trimmed by 2 bases and V by 3 bases; bases with no gene match: 4. CDR3 coding DNA: TGTGCCAGCAGTTATAGGGAGGGCCCCTACAATGAGCAGTTCTTC. Translating it yields CASSYREGPYNEQFF.

This clonotype has at least ten counts. This chain's CDR3 is CASSLFLAAGGRVDEQFF. The CDR3 nucleotides read TGTGCCAGCAGTTTGTTCCTCGCGGCGGGAGGGCGCGTGGATGAGCAGTTCTTC. J is TRBJ2-1 and V is TRBV28, with 9 bases fitting TRBD2. Trimming removed 3 bases from V and 8 bases from J; junction bases left unmatched: 17. Germline CDR1 and CDR2: MDHEN and SYDVKM. This CDR3 is 18 amino acids long.

This clonotype has a count of ten or more. The chain has TRBV20-1 and TRBJ2-7; D gene unclear. V lost 0 bases, J lost 1 base, and 16 bases lay in between. The CDR3 has 16 amino acids. Per the germline V gene, CDR1 is DFQATT and CDR2 is SNEGSKA (reference sequence). CDR3: CSARDLVVGLSYEQYF. CDR3 nucleotides: TGCAGTGCTAGAGATTTAGTCGTAGGCTTGTCCTACGAGCAGTACTTC.

This rearrangement joins TRBV7-8 to TRBJ1-1, with 7 bases matching TRBD1. The CDR3 totals 17 residues. Germline CDR1 and CDR2: SGHVS and FQNEAQ. V trimming: 6 bases; J trimming: 0 bases; junction bases outside the gene matches: 13. Here the CDR3 DNA reads TGTGCCAGCAGGCACGACGACAGGGTCCGAATGAACACTGAAGCTTTCTTT. This codes for CASRHDDRVRMNTEAFF.

This clonotype has at least ten counts. This chain's CDR3 is CSARDPGGSYYGYTF. The CDR3 DNA reads as TGCAGTGCTAGAGATCCAGGGGGCAGCTACTATGGCTACACCTTC. The rearrangement uses TRBV20-1 and TRBJ1-2, with TRBD1 identical over 8 bases. The germline V gene encodes CDR1 DFQATT and CDR2 SNEGSKA (reference sequence). Trimming removed 0 bases from V and 3 bases from J; junction bases left unmatched: 6. This CDR3 comprises 15 residues.

There are many counts of this clonotype. The chain uses TRBV29-1 and TRBJ2-3, with 7 nucleotides matching TRBD1. Losses at the gene ends were 7 bases for V and 1 base for J; bases not matched to a gene: 8. In germline, CDR1 is SQVTM, CDR2 ANQGSEA. The CDR3 spans 14 residues. CDR3 DNA: TGCAGCGCTAGCCGGGACAGACGCACAGATACGCAGTATTTT. Residues: CSASRDRRTDTQYF.

This clonotype was seen at least ten times. This CDR3 is CASSSRFTERSSYNEQFF. The CDR3 DNA sequence: TGCGCCAGCAGCTCCCGCTTTACAGAGCGTAGCTCCTACAATGAGCAGTTCTTC. The gene calls are TRBV5-1 and TRBJ2-1; D gene unclear. The V gene's germline CDR1 is SGHRS and CDR2 YFSETQ. V was cut by 3 bases and J by 0 bases, with 19 bases left in between. There are 18 residues in the CDR3.

This clonotype was counted ten times or more. V gene TRBV11-1 combines with J gene TRBJ2-1; D ambiguous. The CDR3 has 15 amino acids. CDR1 and CDR2 from the germline V gene are SGHAT and FQDESV (reference sequence). Trimming shortened V by 1 base and J by 6 bases, and 13 bases separated the two germline ends. The chain's CDR3 is CASSLGPDIANEQFF. The CDR3 bases are TGTGCCAGCAGCTTAGGGCCGGATATAGCCAATGAGCAGTTCTTC.